Listed below are T cell receptor beta chains from one sample, sequenced in a study of cytomegalovirus exposure and HLA in healthy donors. Profiled with immunoSEQ multiplex PCR; TCRdb holds only in-frame clones, not every one. The sample yields 150,000 to 180,000 clones, about four fifths seen once. The sample comprised PBMCs. The receptors here all came from a man younger than 35 in good health and CMV-seronegative. CDR3s include the opening cysteine and the closing phenylalanine or tryptophan. The D gene is left open where the match is weak. The listing skips clone size in some rows; elsewhere it reads once, few, many or a size class.

>-|TRBJ1-6|-|TRBV5-8
CASSLAPRDSPLHF
TGTGCCAGCAGCTTGGCACCTCGGGATTCACCCCTCCACTTT
>-|TRBJ2-7|-|TRBV19
CASSILKGIAAYEQYF
TGTGCCAGTAGTATTTTGAAGGGGATAGCGGCATACGAGCAGTACTTC
>-|TRBJ2-1|-|TRBV5-6
CASSPKRGEQFF
TGTGCCAGCAGCCCGAAGCGTGGGGAGCAGTTCTTC
>once|TRBJ1-4|-|TRBV15
CATSRDGAATNEKLFF
TGTGCCACCAGCAGAGATGGAGCTGCAACTAATGAAAAACTGTTTTTT
>-|TRBJ2-5|-|TRBV21-1
CASSKVEGGPEETQYF
TGTGCCAGCAGCAAAGTGGAGGGGGGGCCCGAAGAGACCCAGTACTTC
>-|TRBJ1-1|-|TRBV6-5
CASSDTENTEAFF
TGTGCCAGCAGTGACACCGAGAACACTGAAGCTTTCTTT
>-|TRBJ1-1|-|TRBV5-1
CASSLGGQNTEAFF
TGCGCCAGCAGCTTGGGAGGGCAGAACACTGAAGCTTTCTTT
>-|TRBJ1-1|-|TRBV7-8
CASSEFRGRDTEAFF
TGTGCCAGCAGCGAGTTCAGGGGAAGAGACACTGAAGCTTTCTTT
>-|TRBJ2-3|-|TRBV25-1
CASSVSRGGSTDTQYF
TGTGCCAGCAGTGTCTCAAGGGGGGGGAGCACAGATACGCAGTATTTT
>-|TRBJ2-1|TRBD2|TRBV13
CASSKGLAGGLSEQFF
TGTGCCAGCAGCAAAGGACTAGCGGGGGGGCTAAGTGAGCAGTTCTTC
>few|TRBJ2-6|-|TRBV5-6
CASSPTGSGANVLTF
TGTGCCAGCAGCCCGACAGGATCTGGGGCCAACGTCCTGACTTTC
>-|TRBJ1-6|TRBD1|TRBV4-1
CASSQTLDRSIYNSPLHF
TGCGCCAGCAGCCAGACTTTGGACAGGTCAATCTATAATTCACCCCTCCACTTT
>once|TRBJ2-2|-|TRBV7-9
CASSQSHDTGELFF
TGTGCCAGCAGCCAAAGCCACGACACCGGGGAGCTGTTTTTT
>-|TRBJ1-1|TRBD1|TRBV10-1
CASRSRQGVNTEAFF
TGCGCCAGCAGGTCTAGACAGGGCGTGAACACTGAAGCTTTCTTT
>-|TRBJ2-1|-|TRBV2
CASSGPGARNEQFF
TGTGCCAGCAGTGGACCAGGGGCTAGGAATGAGCAGTTCTTC
>few|TRBJ1-5|-|TRBV5-1
CASSLVGGDSNQPQHF
TGCGCCAGCAGCTTGGTTGGGGGGGACAGCAATCAGCCCCAGCATTTT
>-|TRBJ1-5|-|TRBV6-5
CASSYKGPLQPQHF
TGTGCCAGCAGTTATAAGGGGCCCCTTCAGCCCCAGCATTTT
>-|TRBJ2-7|-|TRBV27
CASSLRQNEPHEQYF
TGTGCCAGCAGTTTGAGGCAGAATGAGCCTCACGAGCAGTACTTC
>once|TRBJ1-6|-|TRBV6-6
CASNMDSPHNSPLHF
TGTGCCAGCAACATGGACAGTCCCCATAATTCACCCCTCCACTTT
>-|TRBJ1-6|-|TRBV28
CASSPYSVKNSPLHF
TGTGCCAGCAGTCCCTACTCGGTGAAGAATTCACCCCTCCACTTT
>-|TRBJ1-2|-|TRBV4-1
CASSEVTLNRGGVNYGYTF
TGCGCCAGCAGCGAAGTGACGCTGAACCGGGGGGGGGTTAACTATGGCTACACCTTC
>-|TRBJ1-4|TRBD1|TRBV7-9
CASSVPGQGLEGEKLFF
TGTGCCAGCAGCGTTCCGGGACAGGGCTTGGAAGGTGAAAAACTGTTTTTT
>-|TRBJ1-2|-|TRBV12-2
CASRLEGGRLQGYTF
TGTGCAAGTCGCTTAGAAGGGGGCCGTCTACAGGGCTACACCTTC
>-|TRBJ1-1|-|TRBV6-5
CASSRGLSSSTEAFF
TGTGCCAGCAGTCGCGGATTATCGTCGTCCACTGAAGCTTTCTTT
>-|TRBJ1-6|-|TRBV14
CATSTDYNSPLHF
TGTGCCACCTCGACAGATTATAATTCACCCCTCCACTTT
>-|TRBJ2-7|-|TRBV7-9
CASSLPSSYEQYF
TGTGCCAGCAGCTTACCTAGCTCCTACGAGCAGTACTTC